This entry is about one T cell receptor beta chain. Original data processing: Amplification of reference gene primers was used by the study to estimate nucleated cell counts. Profiling relied on immunoSEQ multiplex PCR, and the TCRdb table lists in-frame clones only, not all of them. V, J and clone size are taken as reported in that table, and D and trimming were inferred from the DNA itself. The sample lists around 160,000 clones; nearly 80% were seen once. These data belong to a study of blood T cell repertoires in COVID-19. Study background: Spain, Italy and the United States supplied samples that represented acute and convalescent COVID-19. Nucleic acid was either cDNA or gDNA, and it came from T cells, B-cell-depleted T cells, or PBMCs.

V shed 4 bases and J shed 9 bases, with 10 bases lying between them. The CDR3 length is 11 residues. Germline V gene sequence: CDR1 SQVTM, CDR2 ANQGSEA. The TCR sequence derives from an elderly woman with acute or convalescent COVID-19. The material sequenced was peripheral blood. This sequence joins TRBV29-1 and TRBJ2-1; D call uncertain. The CDR3 spells CSVGQRGEQFF. CDR3 sequence (DNA): TGCAGCGTTGGTCAGAGAGGTGAGCAGTTCTTC.